This T cell receptor beta chain stems from a study of blood T cell repertoires in COVID-19. As for the study in general: Sample material is recorded as cDNA or gDNA derived from T cells, B-cell-depleted T cells, or PBMCs.

The CDR3 sequence is 14 residues long. Germline V gene lookup returns CDR1 MNHEY and CDR2 SMNVEV (reference sequence). The V segment lost 5 bases and the J segment 9 bases; nucleotides outside the gene matches: 6. Original processing methods: From reference gene primer amplification, estimates of nucleated cell counts were derived. Clones were sequenced by immunoSEQ multiplex PCR, and TCRdb holds only the in-frame ones, with some missing. V, J and clone size are those of that table, while D and trimming were read from the DNA. The sample carries about 400,000 clones, roughly 87% recorded once. Recruitment covered about 25 US areas and drew participants whose ages spanned roughly 18 to 95 years. Membership in each cohort depended on participant-reported clinical history.

Material for sequencing was PBMCs or T cells enriched from blood (not recorded which). The TCR comes from a woman in her twenties or thirties who had recovered from COVID-19. The J gene is TRBJ1-6, the V gene TRBV27; 8 nucleotides match TRBD1. Here the CDR3 DNA reads TGTGCCAGCAGTCAAGGGACAGGTGGTTCACCCCTCCACTTT. This sequence encodes CASSQGTGGSPLHF.